These 6 T cell receptor beta chains were all obtained from the same sample, sequenced in a study of neurological immune-mediated disorders. TCRdb recomputed calls from the 5' RACE reads with MiXCR, one row per CDR3 protein. The table records more than 15,000 distinct CDR3 sequences, 3.5% of them present only once. Source material: CD8+ T cells from blood. The receptors were sampled from a middle-aged woman in good health.

Ten or more counts support this clonotype. The chain combines TRBV6-2 or TRBV6-3 with TRBJ2-1; 7 nucleotides match TRBD1. This CDR3 is built from 16 residues. Per the germline V gene, CDR1 is MNHEY and CDR2 is SVGEGT. V gave up 0 bases and J gave up 7 bases; unmatched junction bases: 9. The CDR3 DNA is TGTGCCAGCAGTTACTCTGAAAGACAGGGTATAAATGAGCAGTTCTTC. Translating gives CASSYSERQGINEQFF.

This clonotype is labeled as large (0.1 to 1%). The rearrangement links TRBV29-1 to TRBJ2-3; 7 bases agree with TRBD2. With 4 bases clipped from V and 5 bases from J, the junction kept 9 bases outside the gene matches. The CDR3 covers 14 residues. Germline loops: CDR1 SQVTM, CDR2 ANQGSEA. Here the CDR3 reads CSVGGAGVIDTQYF. CDR3 coding DNA: TGCAGCGTTGGAGGGGCGGGAGTGATAGATACGCAGTATTTT.

This clonotype was observed many times. This rearrangement joins TRBV5-1 to TRBJ1-5; a possible D gene is TRBD1 (5 bases). Germline V gene sequence: CDR1 SGHRS, CDR2 YFSETQ. V was cut by 4 bases and J by 2 bases, with 13 bases left in between. CDR3 length equals 15 residues. The CDR3 nucleotides are TGCGCCAGCAGCGCCCTCGGGGGGGGCAATCAGCCCCAGCATTTT. Protein product: CASSALGGGNQPQHF.

This clonotype appeared many times. The genes are TRBV28 and TRBJ2-1; perhaps TRBD2 as D (6 bases). Trimming shortened V by 4 bases and J by 0 bases, and 16 bases separated the two germline ends. The CDR3 extends over 17 amino acids. Germline CDR1 MDHEN, CDR2 SYDVKM. The CDR3 protein is CASSYPRLGGSYNEQFF. The CDR3 DNA sequence: TGTGCCAGCAGTTATCCGAGGCTGGGGGGCTCCTACAATGAGCAGTTCTTC.

This clonotype appeared many times. The chain links TRBV5-1 to TRBJ2-5, with 11 bases lining up with TRBD2. Germline assignment: CDR1 SGHRS and CDR2 YFSETQ. V was pared by 4 bases and J by 0 bases, with 5 bases of the junction left unmatched. This CDR3 spans 16 amino acids. CDR3 nucleotide sequence: TGCGCCAGCAGCGACGGGACTAGCGGCCACCAAGAGACCCAGTACTTC. Translated, it gives CASSDGTSGHQETQYF.

This clonotype showed up many times. CDR3 coding DNA: TGCGCCAGCAGCCAAGGAGGGAACACTGAAGCTTTCTTT. This gives the protein CASSQGGNTEAFF. The chain couples TRBV4-1 to TRBJ1-1; D not certain. Between the trimmed V and J ends, which lost 1 base and 1 base, there was a span of 4 bases. The CDR3 contains 13 residues. CDR1 and CDR2 from the germline V gene are MGHRA and YSYEKL.